These 9 T cell receptor beta chains were sequenced from one sample in a study of T cell repertoires in cytomegalovirus infection. MiXCR, applied by TCRdb to the reads, yields one record per CDR3 protein. Found here are some 180,000 distinct CDR3 sequences, roughly 9% of them singletons; the top ten hold roughly 5.1%. Sequenced material: PBMCs. These receptors came from a human donor in good health (CMV status not recorded). Some clones in this sample may be carry-over from other donors' samples.

Ten or more counts support this clonotype. The J gene is TRBJ2-4, the V gene TRBV4-3; D is uncertain. Germline values: CDR1 LGHNA, CDR2 YSLEER. CDR3 length: 14 amino acids. V lost 0 bases, J lost 0 bases, and 3 bases lay in between. The CDR3 DNA reads TGCGCCAGCAGCCAAGATCCAGCCAAAAACATTCAGTACTTC. The encoded protein is CASSQDPAKNIQYF.

This clonotype was seen repeatedly, ten times or more. The V and J genes are TRBV6-2 or TRBV6-3 and TRBJ2-5, with D tentatively TRBD2 (6 bases). The germline V gene has CDR1 MNHEY and CDR2 SVGEGT. The CDR3 loop spans 16 amino acids. The V end was cut by 2 bases, the J end by 1 base, with 14 bases between. The CDR3 DNA reads as TGTGCCAGCAGTTACAGTCAGGGAGGCCTCCAAGAGACCCAGTACTTC. Translated: CASSYSQGGLQETQYF.

A few counts support this clonotype. The J gene is TRBJ2-1, the V gene TRBV2; 12 positions match TRBD2. Germline assignment: CDR1 SNHLY and CDR2 FYNNEI. The junction had 16 bases not matched to a gene; V was cut back by 6 bases and J by 1 base. CDR3 length: 20 amino acids. Written as DNA, the CDR3 is TGTGCCAGCAGCCCCTTCCGACTAGCGGGAGCTCTCCTGTCCTACAATGAGCAGTTCTTC. Amino acid sequence: CASSPFRLAGALLSYNEQFF.

This clonotype came up a few times. J is TRBJ1-1 and V is TRBV7-2; TRBD1 matches at 7 bases. This CDR3 contains 14 residues. The V gene end was trimmed by 3 bases and the J gene end by 4 bases; junction bases not matched to a gene: 5. CDR1 is SGHTA, CDR2 FQGNSA, per germline. CDR3 protein: CASSLTGKGTEAFF. DNA for the CDR3: TGTGCCAGCAGCTTGACAGGGAAAGGCACTGAAGCTTTCTTT.

J is TRBJ1-1 and V is TRBV6-6, with D perhaps TRBD1 (6 bases). Trimming left V 4 bases short and J 2 bases short, with 20 bases between. Germline lookup yields CDR1 MNHNY and CDR2 SVGAGI (reference sequence). CDR3 length: 17 amino acids. The CDR3 DNA sequence: TGTGCCAGCAGTTCCCTCGTTTCAGGGGTGCGAAACACTGAAGCTTTCTTT. Its translation is CASSSLVSGVRNTEAFF.

Concerning this clonotype itself: This may arise from a read error, as a much more abundant clone is one base away. The chain uses TRBV7-4 and TRBJ2-1; D is possibly TRBD1 or TRBD2 (5 bases each). This CDR3 has 20 residues. Germline values: CDR1 SGHVT, CDR2 SQSDAQ. CDR3 DNA sequence: TGTGCCAGCAGCCCCGGAGGATCATCTGGGACGGTGTCCTCCTACAATGAGCTGTTCTTC. Its translation is CASSPGGSSGTVSSYNELFF.

The V call is TRBV5-6, the J call TRBJ1-5, with TRBD1 matching over 9 bases. Germline lookup yields CDR1 SGHDT and CDR2 YYEEEE. The junction had 5 bases not matched to a gene; V was cut back by 4 bases and J by 3 bases. This CDR3 contains 15 residues. CDR3 residues: CASSRGQGTNQPQHF. The CDR3 DNA is TGTGCCAGCAGCCGAGGACAGGGGACCAATCAGCCCCAGCATTTT.

V is TRBV25-1 and J is TRBJ2-2; maybe TRBD2 (5 bases). The ends were cut back, 2 bases at V and 4 bases at J, with 8 bases in the middle. The CDR3 sequence is 14 residues long. Germline-derived CDR1 and CDR2 are MGHDK and SYGVNS. CDR3 sequence: CASSEEGTTGELFF. CDR3 nucleotides: TGTGCCAGCAGTGAAGAGGGAACCACCGGGGAGCTGTTTTTT.

This clonotype was counted many times. The chain employs TRBV12-3 or TRBV12-4 and TRBJ1-1; possibly TRBD1 for D (5 bases). The CDR3 is 16 amino acids. Trimming pared 5 bases from V and 3 bases from J, leaving 19 bases between. CDR3 protein: CASSADPGLRDTEAFF. The CDR3 DNA reads TGTGCCAGCAGTGCTGACCCTGGACTCAGGGACACTGAAGCTTTCTTT.